These 27 T cell receptor beta chains came from one sample sequenced in a study of shared clonotypes between healthy human individuals. Sequenced by immunoSEQ multiplex PCR; TCRdb stores in-frame clones only, minus some. Of about 380,000 clones detected, about 96% appear once; the ten largest clones hold about 0.32%. The sequencing sample was made of memory CD8+ T cells sorted from blood. Regarding subset: CD45RO+ cells pooled with CCR7-negative TemRA cells. The receptors were gathered from a man aged 30 to 39 in good health.

V usage is TRBV15 and J usage is TRBJ2-7; D gene uncertain. The CDR3 contains 15 residues. Germline assignment: CDR1 LNHNV and CDR2 YYDKDF (reference sequence). The V end lost 1 base, the J end lost 0 bases, and 10 bases lay between the germline ends. The CDR3: CATSRADQFSYEQYF. The DNA for the CDR3 is TGTGCCACCAGCAGAGCCGACCAGTTCTCCTACGAGCAGTACTTC. Drawing the rest from reference TRBV15 and TRBJ2-7, the complete variable domain is DAMVIQNPRYQVTQFGKPVTLSCSQTLNHNVMYWYQQKSSQAPKLLFHYYDKDFNNEADTPDNFQSRRPNTSFCFLDIRSPGLGDTAMYLCATSRADQFSYEQYFGPGTRLTVT.

This chain connects TRBV25-1 to TRBJ2-2; the D is unclear. The CDR3 covers 14 residues. CDR1 and CDR2 (germline): MGHDK, SYGVNS. V lost 2 bases, J lost 3 bases, and 7 bases lay in between. CDR3 sequence: CASSEASYTGELFF. The CDR3 DNA sequence: TGTGCCAGCAGTGAAGCCTCGTACACCGGGGAGCTGTTTTTT.

This chain connects TRBV19 to TRBJ2-1; 13 bases line up with TRBD2. V trimming: 5 bases; J trimming: 7 bases; junction bases outside the gene matches: 2. This CDR3 is built from 14 residues. Looked up from germline, CDR1 is LNHDA and CDR2 is SQIVND (reference sequence). CDR3 DNA sequence: TGTGCCAGTAGTTTGACTAGCGGGAGGAATGAGCAGTTCTTC. It yields the protein CASSLTSGRNEQFF. Complete variable domain (other parts from reference TRBV19 and TRBJ2-1): DGGITQSPKYLFRKEGQNVTLSCEQNLNHDAMYWYRQDPGQGLRLIYYSQIVNDFQKGDIAEGYSVSREKKESFPLTVTSAQKNPTAFYLCASSLTSGRNEQFFGPGTRLTVL.

As regards this clone: Different DNA sequences within this sample yield the same CDR3. This chain connects TRBV7-2 to TRBJ2-7; no clear D. Germline CDR1 is SGHTA and CDR2 is FQGNSA. Trimming pared 2 bases from V and 1 base from J, leaving 0 bases between. CDR3 length: 11 amino acids. The DNA for the CDR3 is TGTGCCAGCAGCTTATCCTACGAGCAGTACTTC. Translating gives CASSLSYEQYF.

The V and J genes are TRBV28 and TRBJ1-5, with 9 bases identical to TRBD1. The CDR3 spans 16 residues. After removal of 2 bases from V and 6 bases from J, the junction contained 8 bases not matched to a gene. Germline V gene data show CDR1 as MDHEN and CDR2 as SYDVKM. The CDR3 here is CASSLRTGGVGQPQHF. The CDR3 nucleotides are TGTGCCAGCAGTTTACGAACAGGGGGCGTGGGTCAGCCCCAGCATTTT.

CDR3 protein: CASSLAGATYNEQFF. The CDR3 region has the DNA TGCGCCAGCAGCCTAGCGGGAGCCACCTACAATGAGCAGTTCTTC. The rearrangement joins TRBV5-1 to TRBJ2-1, with 10 positions matching TRBD2. The V and J ends lost 4 bases and 2 bases, in that order; junction bases with no gene match: 3. The CDR3 extends over 15 amino acids. Germline V gene lookup returns CDR1 SGHRS and CDR2 YFSETQ.

The chain links TRBV7-9 to TRBJ1-1; D not resolved. CDR3 length equals 14 residues. V was shortened by 5 bases and J by 2 bases, with 12 bases between the two germline ends. Germline values: CDR1 SEHNR, CDR2 FQNEAQ (reference sequence). CDR3 sequence (DNA): TGTGCCAGCAGCCCCATTGGCCTAAACACTGAAGCTTTCTTT. Amino acids: CASSPIGLNTEAFF.

J is TRBJ2-2 and V is TRBV28; D not resolved. The CDR3 covers 13 residues. V gave up 2 bases and J gave up 4 bases, with 5 bases separating them. Germline loops: CDR1 MDHEN, CDR2 SYDVKM. CDR3 loop: CASSLPFTGELFF. DNA of the CDR3: TGTGCCAGCAGTTTACCGTTCACCGGGGAGCTGTTTTTT. The whole variable domain, filled in from reference TRBV28 and TRBJ2-2, reads DVKVTQSSRYLVKRTGEKVFLECVQDMDHENMFWYRQDPGLGLRLIYFSYDVKMKEKGDIPEGYSVSREKKERFSLILESASTNQTSMYLCASSLPFTGELFFGEGSRLTVL.

The chain carries TRBV11-3 and TRBJ2-1, with 8 bases matching TRBD2. The CDR3 consists of 18 residues. Germline CDR1 SGHNT, CDR2 YENEEA. V dropped 5 bases and J dropped 5; count of bases not matched to a gene: 17. The CDR3 reads CASSGSDSGIGPHNEQFF. The CDR3, as DNA: TGTGCCAGCAGCGGGAGTGATAGCGGGATAGGCCCCCACAATGAGCAGTTCTTC.

The chain recombines TRBV19 with TRBJ2-3; 9 positions agree with TRBD2. V was clipped by 1 base and J by 9 bases; unmatched bases: 11. The germline V gene encodes CDR1 LNHDA and CDR2 SQIVND (reference sequence). The CDR3 has 16 residues. CDR3 sequence (DNA): TGTGCCAGTAGTATAGCGGCGGGAGGGCCGGAGCGAACGCAGTATTTT. This encodes CASSIAAGGPERTQYF.

This sequence joins TRBV4-1 and TRBJ2-2; the D gene is possibly TRBD1 (6 bases). Trimming pared 4 bases from V and 5 bases from J, leaving 14 bases between. The CDR3 length is 15 residues. Germline loops: CDR1 MGHRA, CDR2 YSYEKL. CDR3 protein: CASSRPGERTGELFF. Here the CDR3 DNA reads TGCGCCAGCAGCCGGCCAGGGGAACGGACCGGGGAGCTGTTTTTT.

This chain connects TRBV11-2 to TRBJ2-5; TRBD2 agrees at 10 bases. The J segment lost 4 bases and the V segment lost 0 bases, leaving 8 bases of the junction unmatched. The germline V gene has CDR1 SGHAT and CDR2 FQNNGV. The CDR3 runs 17 residues. CDR3 nucleotides: TGTGCCAGCAGCTTAGAGCTAGCGGGAGTGTTGGCAGAGACCCAGTACTTC. Protein: CASSLELAGVLAETQYF.

This chain links TRBV4-1 with TRBJ2-3, with D unclear. CDR1 and CDR2 from the germline V gene are MGHRA and YSYEKL. This CDR3 is built from 15 residues. V was pared by 1 base and J by 2 bases, with 10 bases between. The CDR3 loop is CASSQVPHNTDTQYF. The CDR3 nucleotides are TGCGCCAGCAGCCAAGTCCCCCACAACACAGATACGCAGTATTTT.

The chain links TRBV29-1 to TRBJ2-7; 12 nucleotides agree with TRBD2. Germline CDR1 reads SQVTM; CDR2 reads ANQGSEA. The CDR3 length is 11 residues. Trimming at V came to 6 bases and at J to 7 bases, leaving 1 base not matched to a gene. Here the CDR3 DNA reads TGCAGCGTGACTAGCGGGAGTGAGCAGTACTTC. Translation gives CSVTSGSEQYF.

V usage is TRBV5-6 and J usage is TRBJ2-1, with D perhaps being TRBD1 or TRBD2 (5 bases each). From germline, CDR1 is SGHDT and CDR2 YYEEEE. The V and J ends lost 5 bases and 7 bases respectively, with 7 bases between them. The CDR3 is 11 residues long. CDR3 sequence (DNA): TGTGCCAGCAGGGGGGTTAATGAGCAGTTCTTC. Translation gives CASRGVNEQFF. Looking up the rest from reference TRBV5-6 and TRBJ2-1 gives the full variable domain: DAGVTQSPTHLIKTRGQQVTLRCSPKSGHDTVSWYQQALGQGPQFIFQYYEEEERQRGNFPDRFSGHQFPNYSSELNVNALLLGDSALYLCASRGVNEQFFGPGTRLTVL.

V is TRBV7-8 and J is TRBJ1-3; no clear D. V dropped 3 bases and J dropped 0 bases, with 9 bases sitting between them. In germline, CDR1 is SGHVS, CDR2 FQNEAQ. The CDR3 has 15 residues. CDR3 DNA: TGTGCCAGCAGCTTGGACGGGTTCTCTGGAAACACCATATATTTT. This gives the protein CASSLDGFSGNTIYF.

The V gene is TRBV10-3, the J gene TRBJ2-7, with D possibly TRBD2 on 6 matching bases. Germline V gene data show CDR1 as ENHRY and CDR2 as SYGVKD. The CDR3 covers 13 residues. Deletions cut 11 bases from V and 2 bases from J, with 16 bases between. The CDR3 is CACRDSPTYEQYF. The CDR3 nucleotides read TGTGCCTGCCGGGACTCCCCTACCTACGAGCAGTACTTC.

The genes are TRBV7-9 and TRBJ2-5; D gene uncertain. This CDR3 region has 14 residues. Between the trimmed V and J ends, which lost 1 base and 1 base, there was a span of 7 bases. CDR1 SEHNR and CDR2 FQNEAQ come from the germline V gene (reference sequence). The CDR3 DNA reads TGTGCCAGCAGCTTAGGTGGATCCCAAGAGACCCAGTACTTC. Translating gives CASSLGGSQETQYF. The full variable domain, with the rest looked up from reference TRBV7-9 and TRBJ2-5, is DTGVSQNPRHKITKRGQNVTFRCDPISEHNRLYWYRQTLGQGPEFLTYFQNEAQLEKSRLLSDRFSAERPKGSFSTLEIQRTEQGDSAMYLCASSLGGSQETQYFGPGTRLLVL.

The chain uses TRBV5-4 and TRBJ2-3; 7 nucleotides align to TRBD1. V lost 2 bases, J lost 5 bases, and 5 bases stayed unmatched. The CDR3 runs 14 residues. CDR1 is SGHNT, CDR2 YYREEE, per germline (reference sequence). CDR3 amino acids: CASSFEGALDTQYF. Written as DNA, the CDR3 is TGTGCCAGCAGCTTTGAGGGGGCCCTAGATACGCAGTATTTT.

The V call is TRBV4-1, the J call TRBJ2-7; no definite D call. The CDR3 is 14 residues long. V gave up 4 bases and J gave up 1 base, with 11 bases separating them. Per the germline V gene, CDR1 is MGHRA and CDR2 is YSYEKL. CDR3 region: CASSPSHFSYEQYF. The CDR3 nucleotides are TGCGCCAGCAGCCCTTCCCACTTTTCCTACGAGCAGTACTTC.

The chain is built from TRBV19 and TRBJ2-7, with 9 nucleotides matching TRBD2. Trimming took 3 bases from V and 3 from J; bases not matched to a gene: 3. This CDR3 contains 14 residues. CDR1 and CDR2 (germline): LNHDA, SQIVND (reference sequence). CDR3 sequence reads: CASSILAGNYEQYF. Here the CDR3 DNA reads TGTGCCAGTAGTATCCTAGCGGGGAACTACGAGCAGTACTTC.

The chain couples TRBV10-3 to TRBJ2-7; D call uncertain. The V gene's germline CDR1 is ENHRY and CDR2 SYGVKD. This CDR3 is 16 amino acids long. The germline V and J ends were trimmed by 0 bases and 0 bases, with 12 bases remaining between them. The CDR3 sequence is CAISESAQVNSYEQYF. CDR3 sequence (DNA): TGTGCCATCAGTGAGTCAGCGCAGGTCAACTCCTACGAGCAGTACTTC.

This sequence joins TRBV19 and TRBJ1-1; D is undetermined. Germline assignment: CDR1 LNHDA and CDR2 SQIVND (reference sequence). The CDR3 covers 17 residues. V was trimmed by 1 base and J by 4 bases, leaving 19 bases between them. Written as DNA, the CDR3 is TGTGCCAGTAGTATAGTAACCGGCAGCCTAAGGTCCACTGAAGCTTTCTTT. Its translation is CASSIVTGSLRSTEAFF.

The chain has TRBV11-2 and TRBJ2-2; 10 nucleotides align to TRBD2. The V and J ends lost 5 bases and 4 bases, in that order; junction bases with no gene match: 1. The CDR3 extends over 14 amino acids. Germline V gives CDR1 SGHAT, CDR2 FQNNGV. CDR3 sequence reads: CASSSGRATGELFF. CDR3 nucleotides: TGTGCCAGCAGCAGCGGGAGGGCCACCGGGGAGCTGTTTTTT.

The chain couples TRBV4-1 to TRBJ1-1; D is unresolved. V was pared by 3 bases and J by 0 bases, with 20 bases between. The CDR3 is 18 residues long. The germline CDR1 and CDR2 sequences are MGHRA and YSYEKL. The CDR3 DNA is TGCGCCAGCAGCCAGGGCCGGGGAAGGGAGTTCATGAACACTGAAGCTTTCTTT. This sequence encodes CASSQGRGREFMNTEAFF.

Concerning this clone itself: The sample holds other DNA sequences that translate to the same CDR3. V is TRBV5-4 and J is TRBJ1-4; unclear D gene. Trimming took off 0 bases at V and 3 bases at J, with 3 bases between the two ends. From germline, CDR1 is SGHNT and CDR2 YYREEE (reference sequence). The CDR3 runs 13 residues. The CDR3 DNA sequence: TGTGCCAGCAGCTTGGGGCCTAATGAAAAACTGTTTTTT. This encodes CASSLGPNEKLFF. Full variable domain (outside the CDR3, taken from reference TRBV5-4 and TRBJ1-4): ETGVTQSPTHLIKTRGQQVTLRCSSQSGHNTVSWYQQALGQGPQFIFQYYREEENGRGNFPPRFSGLQFPNYSSELNVNALELDDSALYLCASSLGPNEKLFFGSGTQLSVL.

The rearrangement joins TRBV27 to TRBJ2-5, with D hard to call. Germline V gene sequence: CDR1 MNHEY, CDR2 SMNVEV (reference sequence). CDR3 length: 16 residues. V was shortened by 2 bases and J by 0 bases, with 13 bases between the two germline ends. The CDR3 loop is CASSLGQHPYQETQYF. CDR3 sequence (DNA): TGTGCCAGCAGTTTAGGGCAGCATCCGTACCAAGAGACCCAGTACTTC.